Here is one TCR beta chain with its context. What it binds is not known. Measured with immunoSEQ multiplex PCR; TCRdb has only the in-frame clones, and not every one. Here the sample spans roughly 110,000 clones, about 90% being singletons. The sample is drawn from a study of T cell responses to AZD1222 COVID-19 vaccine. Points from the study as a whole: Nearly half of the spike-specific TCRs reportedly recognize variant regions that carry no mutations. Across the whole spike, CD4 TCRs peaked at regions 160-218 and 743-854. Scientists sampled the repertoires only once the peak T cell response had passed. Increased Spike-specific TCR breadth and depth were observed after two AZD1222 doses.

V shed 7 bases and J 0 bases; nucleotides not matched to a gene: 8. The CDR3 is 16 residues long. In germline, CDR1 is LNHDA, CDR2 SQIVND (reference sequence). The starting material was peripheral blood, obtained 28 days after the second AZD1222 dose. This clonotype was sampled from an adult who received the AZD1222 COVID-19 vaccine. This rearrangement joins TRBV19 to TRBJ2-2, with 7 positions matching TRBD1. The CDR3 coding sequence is TGTGCCAGTACCCTACAGGGGTCCACGAACACCGGGGAGCTGTTTTTT. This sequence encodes CASTLQGSTNTGELFF.